This TCR beta chain emerged from a study of blood T cell repertoires in COVID-19. The repertoire was sequenced with immunoSEQ multiplex PCR; TCRdb's copy has only in-frame clones and lacks some. The data contain approximately 35,000 clones, nearly 80% of them singletons. This CDR3 is built from 15 residues. Looked up from germline, CDR1 is MDHEN and CDR2 is SYDVKM. The V end lost 7 bases, the J end lost 1 base, and 14 bases lay between the germline ends. This chain connects TRBV28 to TRBJ2-4; perhaps TRBD1 as D (5 bases). The sequence was obtained from a man older than 75 with acute or convalescent COVID-19. The sequencing input was peripheral blood. CDR3 nucleotide sequence: TGTGCCAGCACAAGGGGATCCCGGGCCAAAAACATTCAGTACTTC. Translated, it gives CASTRGSRAKNIQYF.